Listed below are T cell receptor beta chains from one sample, sequenced in a study of blood T cell repertoires in COVID-19. Profiled with immunoSEQ multiplex PCR; TCRdb holds only in-frame clones, not every one. The sample lists 65,000 to 100,000 clones, about 91% seen once, with more than 4.5% in the top ten. Sequenced: peripheral blood. These receptors were collected from a woman of 80 years or more with acute or convalescent COVID-19. CDR3s include the opening cysteine and the closing phenylalanine or tryptophan. D genes are given only for firm matches. Part of the rows lack a size; the others show once, few, many or a class for expanded clones.

CDR3,DNA,J,size,V,D
CASSIAVAGAYNEQFF,TGTGCCAGTAGTATAGCAGTAGCGGGGGCATACAATGAGCAGTTCTTC,TRBJ2-1,.,TRBV19,TRBD2
CASSSTSGGAYEQYF,TGCGCCAGCAGCTCTACTAGCGGGGGGGCCTACGAGCAGTACTTC,TRBJ2-7,.,TRBV5-1,TRBD2
CASSERTGWPDTQYF,TGTGCCAGCAGTGAAAGGACAGGGTGGCCAGATACGCAGTATTTT,TRBJ2-3,.,TRBV6-1,TRBD1
CASSVGTSGVVDTQYF,TGTGCCAGCAGCGTAGGAACTAGCGGGGTGGTTGATACGCAGTATTTT,TRBJ2-3,.,TRBV9,TRBD2
CAWSWGGGKETQYF,TGTGCCTGGAGCTGGGGGGGAGGGAAAGAGACCCAGTACTTC,TRBJ2-5,.,TRBV30,TRBD2
CASSSRGFEKLFF,TGTGCCAGCAGTTCCCGGGGGTTTGAAAAACTGTTTTTT,TRBJ1-4,.,TRBV6-5,.
CASSHPDRGFEKLFF,TGTGCCAGCAGCCACCCGGACAGGGGGTTTGAAAAACTGTTTTTT,TRBJ1-4,.,TRBV3-1/TRBV3-2,TRBD1
CASSQTRGLNLNTQYF,TGTGCCAGCAGTCAAACCAGGGGACTAAATCTTAATACGCAGTATTTT,TRBJ2-3,.,TRBV9,.
CASSLEGGVPSGEQYF,TGTGCCAGCAGCTTGGAAGGAGGGGTCCCCTCAGGCGAGCAGTACTTC,TRBJ2-7,.,TRBV5-4,.
CASRQAGTPEQFF,TGTGCCAGTCGACAGGCTGGGACCCCGGAGCAGTTCTTC,TRBJ2-1,.,TRBV19,.
CASSLSGLTKPNTGELFF,TGTGCCAGCAGCCTTTCGGGACTGACAAAGCCTAACACCGGGGAGCTGTTTTTT,TRBJ2-2,once,TRBV3-1/TRBV3-2,.
CASSRGGGGTGELFF,TGTGCCAGCAGCCGCGGGGGTGGAGGCACCGGGGAGCTGTTTTTT,TRBJ2-2,.,TRBV5-6,TRBD2
CASSEAAGSGGYTF,TGTGCCAGCAGTGAAGCAGCAGGAAGTGGTGGCTACACCTTC,TRBJ1-2,once,TRBV2,.
CASSPGGLEYNEQFF,TGCGCCAGCAGCCCCGGGGGACTTGAATACAATGAGCAGTTCTTC,TRBJ2-1,.,TRBV5-1,.
CASSLTSGVDTQYF,TGTGCCAGCAGCCTGACTAGCGGGGTAGATACGCAGTATTTT,TRBJ2-3,.,TRBV7-2,TRBD2
CASSPRGQDGNQPQHF,TGTGCCAGCTCACCAAGGGGGCAGGACGGCAATCAGCCCCAGCATTTT,TRBJ1-5,.,TRBV18,TRBD1
CASSRGAVGLAELHSYEQYF,TGTGCCAGCAGCCGGGGGGCGGTGGGACTAGCGGAACTGCACTCCTACGAGCAGTACTTC,TRBJ2-7,.,TRBV5-5,TRBD2
CASSLDSIGGGYTF,TGCGCCAGCAGCTTGGATTCAATTGGAGGTGGCTACACCTTC,TRBJ1-2,.,TRBV5-1,.
CASSLGSGVTDTQYF,TGTGCCAGCAGCTTGGGTAGCGGGGTCACAGATACGCAGTATTTT,TRBJ2-3,.,TRBV7-6,TRBD2
CASSEAPDRVKGYTF,TGTGCCAGCAGTGAAGCACCTGACAGGGTGAAAGGCTACACCTTC,TRBJ1-2,.,TRBV6-1,TRBD1
CASSLNRAGGRLSNEQFF,TGTGCCAGCAGCTTAAACAGAGCTGGCGGGAGATTGTCCAATGAGCAGTTCTTC,TRBJ2-1,.,TRBV7-3,TRBD2
CASSTSSGGAGETQYF,TGTGCCAGCAGCACCTCTAGCGGGGGGGCGGGAGAGACCCAGTACTTC,TRBJ2-5,.,TRBV7-2,TRBD2
CASSLGLGRTGANVLTF,TGCGCCAGCAGCTTGGGACTAGGAAGAACTGGGGCCAACGTCCTGACTTTC,TRBJ2-6,once,TRBV5-1,.
CAISALQETQYF,TGTGCCATCAGTGCACTACAAGAGACCCAGTACTTC,TRBJ2-5,.,TRBV10-3,.
CASRPTGFDQPQHF,TGTGCCAGCAGACCTACAGGGTTCGATCAGCCCCAGCATTTT,TRBJ1-5,.,TRBV7-8,.
CASSLAGVGNEQFF,TGTGCCAGCAGTCTAGCGGGAGTAGGCAATGAGCAGTTCTTC,TRBJ2-1,.,TRBV3-1/TRBV3-2,TRBD2
CASSQGLSLGDYEQYF,TGTGCCAGCAGCCAAGGTCTATCCTTGGGAGACTACGAGCAGTACTTC,TRBJ2-7,.,TRBV3-1/TRBV3-2,.
CASRPPGSDRAYTF,TGTGCCAGCAGGCCGCCCGGATCTGACAGGGCCTACACCTTC,TRBJ1-2,.,TRBV2,TRBD1
CASSQGTSGGFPFGEEQFF,TGTGCCAGCAGCCAAGGGACTAGCGGGGGTTTCCCCTTCGGTGAGGAGCAGTTCTTC,TRBJ2-1,.,TRBV3-1/TRBV3-2,TRBD2
CASSPTIAGNTIYF,TGTGCCAGCTCACCGACAATCGCTGGAAACACCATATATTTT,TRBJ1-3,few,TRBV18,.
CASGTSGGSYEQYF,TGCGCCAGCGGTACTAGCGGGGGCAGCTACGAGCAGTACTTC,TRBJ2-7,.,TRBV5-1,TRBD2
CASSSGSGGDEQFF,TGCGCCAGCAGCTCCGGGAGCGGGGGGGATGAGCAGTTCTTC,TRBJ2-1,.,TRBV5-1,TRBD2
CATAGTSSTDTQYF,TGTGCCACCGCAGGGACTTCCAGCACAGATACGCAGTATTTT,TRBJ2-3,.,TRBV24-1,.
CASRWTSGKGETQYF,TGTGCCAGCAGGTGGACTAGCGGGAAAGGGGAGACCCAGTACTTC,TRBJ2-5,once,TRBV27,TRBD2
CASSFPSGGAGVSYNEQFF,TGTGCCAGCAGCTTCCCAAGCGGGGGGGCCGGCGTCTCCTACAATGAGCAGTTCTTC,TRBJ2-1,.,TRBV7-2,TRBD2
CASSLVGGGGGTTDTQYF,TGTGCCAGCAGCTTAGTAGGAGGCGGGGGGGGAACCACAGATACGCAGTATTTT,TRBJ2-3,once,TRBV7-2,TRBD2
CASSLRGGLSGNTIYF,TGTGCCAGCAGCTTAAGGGGGGGTCTCTCTGGAAACACCATATATTTT,TRBJ1-3,few,TRBV7-2,.
CASSPRGRGSYNEQFF,TGTGCCAGCAGCCCGCGTGGGAGAGGATCCTACAATGAGCAGTTCTTC,TRBJ2-1,.,TRBV5-4,.
CASSLIAGGQETQYF,TGTGCCAGCAGCTTGATAGCGGGGGGTCAAGAGACCCAGTACTTC,TRBJ2-5,.,TRBV5-4,TRBD2
CASSRKGTGGRGADTQYF,TGTGCCAGCAGCCGGAAGGGGACCGGCGGGAGGGGGGCAGATACGCAGTATTTT,TRBJ2-3,.,TRBV4-2,TRBD2
CASSPSGGQPQHF,TGTGCCAGCAGCCCGTCAGGGGGACAGCCCCAGCATTTT,TRBJ1-5,.,TRBV7-9,TRBD1
CASSPTPGAGNTIYF,TGTGCCAGCAGCCCCACCCCCGGGGCTGGAAACACCATATATTTT,TRBJ1-3,.,TRBV4-2,.
CASSGQGVKNIQYF,TGCGCCAGCAGCGGACAGGGGGTCAAAAACATTCAGTACTTC,TRBJ2-4,.,TRBV4-1,TRBD1
CASSLPGYEQYF,TGTGCCAGCAGCTTACCGGGCTACGAGCAGTACTTC,TRBJ2-7,.,TRBV7-9,.
CASTVGNHPGNTIYF,TGTGCCAGCACCGTTGGCAATCACCCTGGAAACACCATATATTTT,TRBJ1-3,.,TRBV18,.
CASRTQAGSYEQYF,TGCGCCAGCAGGACCCAGGCGGGATCCTACGAGCAGTACTTC,TRBJ2-7,.,TRBV5-1,.
CASSSTGRLSEQFF,TGTGCCAGCAGTTCGACAGGGAGGTTGAGTGAGCAGTTCTTC,TRBJ2-1,few,TRBV6-5,.